The sequence of this TCR beta chain was determined in a study of T cells in Graves' hyperthyroidism and ophthalmopathy (dated by TCRdb to the late 2010s). About the investigation overall: Peripheral blood was sampled at the time of initial diagnosis, prior to any treatment. Once sampling was done, hyperthyroidism patients were given methimazole at a starting dose of 30 mg daily, whereas ophthalmopathy patients were given high-dose intravenous methylprednisolone. In six Graves' hyperthyroidism patients, the study also compared T-cell repertoires from thyroid tissue with T-cell repertoires from blood. The paper describes TCR Vbeta CDR3 sequencing of around 140 peripheral blood samples, made up of 43 ophthalmopathy patients, 70 to 75 hyperthyroidism patients and approximately 17 progressor patients. To identify TCR V-J signatures that set the groups apart, the researchers used a discovery cohort of 90 to 100 patients, made up of roughly 40 with Graves' ophthalmopathy and about 60 with stable Graves' hyperthyroidism. The 100 discovery patients were randomly divided into training and test sets at a 7:3 ratio. Prospective prediction of ophthalmopathy was tested in an independent validation cohort consisting of 18 hyperthyroidism patients and 15 or so patients who later progressed to ophthalmopathy.

This clonotype was found many times. Its antigen remains unidentified. No much larger clonotype is one base removed from it; base qualities were not supplied. CDR1 and CDR2, looked up from the germline V gene, are LGHNT and FRNRAP. V was cut back by 2 bases and J by 0 bases, leaving a gap of 4 bases between them. From cysteine to phenylalanine, the CDR3 is 13 amino acids long. Of all the DNA, just the CDR3 is kept, 39 bases in frame from base 1. Study-level results and caveats: A model built on a 13 V-J signature distinguished ophthalmopathy from stable hyperthyroidism, reaching about 89% sensitivity and 81.08% specificity in cross-validation and 80%/75% in testing. No statistical method was used to fix the sample size in advance, and group allocation was not hidden from the investigators. During validation, the model predicted progression to ophthalmopathy a median of about 6.5 months ahead of onset, with 60% to 71% sensitivity and about 72% specificity. Most expanded thyroid clonotypes (frequency above 0.001) were also found in blood, which suggests that blood repertoires may mirror thyroid immune responses.

Stable Graves' hyperthyroidism was defined as no progression to ophthalmopathy during 18 months of follow-up. Hyperthyroidism patients were newly diagnosed, with disease duration under 2 months, and aged 18 to 65 years. The study excluded patients with uncontrolled infections, other autoimmune diseases, pregnancy or lactation. Diagnoses relied on clinical symptoms, serum thyroxine and TRAb, thyroid ultrasound and orbital computed tomography. Ficoll-Paque density gradient centrifugation was used to isolate PBMCs from about 10 ml of fresh peripheral blood. Total RNA was extracted with Trizol reagent, and quality was checked on an Agilent 2100 Bioanalyzer. TCR beta CDR3 regions were amplified from RNA transcripts. For the first round of RT-PCR on the TCR CDR3, the HTBI primer set was used together with the Qiagen OneStep RT-PCR kit. Libraries were constructed in a second round of multiplex PCR, after which size selection and purification were performed. Paired-end sequencing of the libraries was performed with 100 bp reads on an Illumina HiSeq2000. As for the authors' bioinformatics: SOAPnuke was used to process the raw data, with reads discarded if the reads contained adapters or uncalled bases, had a mean Phred below 15, or lacked an exact constant-primer or identifier match. COPE v1.2.5 was used to merge the high-quality paired reads, and each unique nucleotide sequence was defined as a clonotype. MiTCR v1.1 was used to align the clonotypes against IMGT TRBV, TRBD and TRBJ reference segments. The analysis was restricted to V-J combinations with a frequency above 0.0001, which together covered 99% to 99.2% of the repertoires. A TCS score was defined as the ratio of F50 (clonal expansion) to E x V (chaos), with BLOSUM62-based TCRdist applied between CDR3 peptides within each V-J. Welch's t-statistics and random forest reduced some 510 V-J features to roughly 13, which were used in a naive Bayes classifier (R e1071). TCRdb cleaned the public reads at Q25 with fastp, built clones with MiXCR and kept in-frame beta chains. CDR3 protein duplicates are merged, each entry listing the most common genes and DNA. What appears here as the V and J calls and clone size reflects TCRdb's work, not the paper's. This sample lists about 480,000 distinct CDR3 sequences; around 14% were detected once. The ten biggest clones cover around 17% of the sample.

The sequence was obtained from a woman between 18 and 29 years old with Graves' hyperthyroidism. The material sequenced was blood. In this chain, TRBV12-5 is recombined with TRBJ1-1, with no reliable assignment of the D segment. In nucleotides, the sequence is TGTGCTAGTGGTTTGAGGCTGAACACTGAAGCTTTCTTT. This is translated as CASGLRLNTEAFF.